This entry concerns a single T cell receptor beta chain. This specimen belongs to a study of blood T cell repertoires in COVID-19. Study information: The analysed material was cDNA or gDNA that came from T cells, B-cell-depleted T cells, or PBMCs.

V gave up 4 bases and J gave up 6 bases; unmatched junction bases: 8. Germline CDR1 and CDR2: MDHEN and SYDVKM. CDR3 size: 15 residues. In terms of age and location, participants ranged from roughly 18 to 90 years and lived in about two dozen US areas. Two negative PCRs, clearance, or symptom resolution characterized the recovered Cohort 3 donors. The authors' processing: Nucleated cell counts were estimated from reference gene primer amplification. The method was immunoSEQ multiplex PCR; TCRdb's version includes in-frame clones alone and lacks a portion of them. V and J calls and clone size are given by that table; D and trimming were obtained from the DNA. The table has approximately 270,000 clones, 70% to 90% seen once.

Sample: PBMCs or T cells enriched from blood (not recorded which). The gene calls are TRBV28 and TRBJ2-7, with 11 bases aligning to TRBD2. The source of this sequence is a woman aged 25 to 45 who had recovered from COVID-19. In DNA form, the CDR3 reads TGTGCCAGCAGTTCGAAGACTAGCGGGAAGTTCGAGCAGTACTTC. Protein: CASSSKTSGKFEQYF.